This T cell receptor (beta chain) was sequenced during a study of regulatory T cells in long-lasting Graves disease. Across the study: Persistent cases were those of Graves' disease that involved over 5 years of antithyroid drugs with positive TSH receptor antibodies.

The sample holds many counts of this clonotype. Possible read error: a much larger clone is one base away. Regarding time point: persistent/refractory GD, antithyroid drugs over 5 years with positive TRAb. PBMC RNA was the source of the TCR library. Researchers made TCR beta libraries by using iRepertoire HTBI primers and running Arm-PCR on CDR3 regions. Original handling: Sample data revealed approximately 62 TRBV and some 13 TRBJ segments. Each CDR3 protein is one row after TCRdb ran MiXCR on the multiplex PCR reads. The V and J calls reflect TCRdb's pipeline rather than the authors' work. The sample consists of roughly 470,000 distinct CDR3 sequences, less than 25% of them appearing once. Germline lookup yields CDR1 MNHNS and CDR2 SASEGT. V gave up 5 bases and J gave up 2 bases, with 3 bases separating them. The length of the CDR3 is 11 residues.

The chain uses TRBV6-1 and TRBJ1-2; D gene unclear. This TCR was recovered from a female donor with Graves disease. Sequences were derived from peripheral blood mononuclear cells (PBMCs), sampled when the disease was refractory, from a patient treated with antithyroid drugs. The CDR3, as DNA: TGTGCCAGCAGTAACAACTATGGCTACACCTTC. It encodes CASSNNYGYTF.